The 26 T cell receptor beta chains below were found in one sample sequenced in a study of Ad26.COV2.S vaccination and SARS-CoV-2 variants. TCRdb keeps only in-frame clones here, not all; method: immunoSEQ multiplex PCR. Seen here are some 460,000 clones, 89% observed once, and the top ten hold 1.5% to 2%. As to treatment: some 20 received Ad26.COV2.S at low or high dose, single or two shots; about 5 received placebo; per-sample allocation not given. Collection of the samples took place on day 63 after the first injection of vaccine or placebo. Sequenced here: peripheral blood, sampled in a trial of Ad26.COV2.S vaccine versus placebo. The source of these receptors is a person aged 18-60 years who received the Ad26.COV2.S COVID-19 vaccine or a placebo.

This chain links TRBV5-6 with TRBJ1-5; D call uncertain. The length of the CDR3 is 14 residues. The V gene lost 1 base and the J gene lost 4 bases, with 9 bases spanning the gap. Germline CDR1 is SGHDT and CDR2 is YYEEEE. The CDR3 spells CASSLWRQNQPQHF. The DNA for the CDR3 is TGTGCCAGCAGCTTGTGGCGTCAGAATCAGCCCCAGCATTTT. The variable domain in full, completed from reference TRBV5-6 and TRBJ1-5, reads DAGVTQSPTHLIKTRGQQVTLRCSPKSGHDTVSWYQQALGQGPQFIFQYYEEEERQRGNFPDRFSGHQFPNYSSELNVNALLLGDSALYLCASSLWRQNQPQHFGDGTRLSIL.

The chain recombines TRBV29-1 with TRBJ1-2; 9 positions match TRBD1. Germline trimming cut 7 bases from V and 3 bases from J; bases unmatched to any gene: 6. The CDR3 spans 13 residues. Looked up from germline, CDR1 is SQVTM and CDR2 is ANQGSEA. The CDR3 bases are TGCAGCGGCCTTACAGGGGGCGACTATGGCTACACCTTC. This translates into CSGLTGGDYGYTF. Together with reference TRBV29-1 and TRBJ1-2, the CDR3 gives the full variable domain: SAVISQKPSRDICQRGTSLTIQCQVDSQVTMMFWYRQQPGQSLTLIATANQGSEATYESGFVIDKFPISRPNLTFSTLTVSNMSPEDSSIYLCSGLTGGDYGYTFGSGTRLTVV.

The CDR3 protein is CASSLVQETQPQHF. The CDR3 DNA reads as TGTGCCAGCAGCTTGGTTCAGGAGACTCAGCCCCAGCATTTT. The V call is TRBV5-6, the J call TRBJ1-5; no clear D. Trimming removed 0 bases at V and 6 bases at J, with 10 bases between. The CDR3 totals 14 residues. Germline lookup yields CDR1 SGHDT and CDR2 YYEEEE.

The chain has TRBV4-1 and TRBJ1-2; tentatively, D is TRBD1 (5 bases). Trimming stripped 2 bases from V and 8 bases from J, with 18 bases between. The CDR3 totals 15 residues. The germline V gene encodes CDR1 MGHRA and CDR2 YSYEKL. CDR3 residues: CASSQPLAGILGYTF. In DNA form, the CDR3 reads TGCGCCAGCAGCCAACCCCTCGCAGGGATATTAGGCTACACCTTC.

The V gene is TRBV2, the J gene TRBJ2-1; possibly TRBD2 for D (5 bases). From germline, CDR1 is SNHLY and CDR2 FYNNEI. CDR3 length equals 12 residues. V was trimmed by 7 bases and J by 9 bases, leaving 13 bases between them. CDR3 nucleotide sequence: TGTGCCAGCACCGGACTCTATCCTGAGCAGTTCTTC. It encodes CASTGLYPEQFF. Based on the CDR3 plus reference TRBV2 and TRBJ2-1, the full variable domain is EPEVTQTPSHQVTQMGQEVILRCVPISNHLYFYWYRQILGQKVEFLVSFYNNEISEKSEIFDDQFSVERPDGSNFTLKIRSTKLEDSAMYFCASTGLYPEQFFGPGTRLTVL.

The chain combines TRBV2 with TRBJ1-1; maybe TRBD1 (5 bases). The CDR3 runs to 13 residues. V was shortened by 2 bases and J by 11 bases, with 15 bases between the two germline ends. CDR1 and CDR2 (germline): SNHLY, FYNNEI. DNA of the CDR3: TGTGCCAGCAGTGAATTGGGACTTCAGTGGGCTTTCTTT. Its translation is CASSELGLQWAFF. Drawing the rest from reference TRBV2 and TRBJ1-1, the complete variable domain is EPEVTQTPSHQVTQMGQEVILRCVPISNHLYFYWYRQILGQKVEFLVSFYNNEISEKSEIFDDQFSVERPDGSNFTLKIRSTKLEDSAMYFCASSELGLQWAFFGQGTRLTVV.

This sequence joins TRBV18 and TRBJ2-1; tentative D call: TRBD1 (5 bases). CDR1 and CDR2 from the germline V gene are KGHSH and LQKENI. The CDR3 runs to 17 residues. Trimming stripped 2 bases from V and 0 bases from J, with 14 bases between. For the CDR3, the DNA is TGTGCCAGCTCACCAATTTGGGGCGACCTCTCCTACAATGAGCAGTTCTTC. Its protein product is CASSPIWGDLSYNEQFF.

The chain employs TRBV18 and TRBJ2-3; unclear D gene. V gave up 3 bases and J gave up 6 bases, with 7 bases separating them. Germline V lookup: CDR1 KGHSH, CDR2 LQKENI. CDR3 size: 12 residues. CDR3 protein: CASSPFSDTQYF. CDR3 nucleotides: TGTGCCAGCTCACCTTTTTCTGATACGCAGTATTTT. Drawing the rest from reference TRBV18 and TRBJ2-3, the complete variable domain is NAGVMQNPRHLVRRRGQEARLRCSPMKGHSHVYWYRQLPEEGLKFMVYLQKENIIDESGMPKERFSAEFPKEGPSILRIQQVVRGDSAAYFCASSPFSDTQYFGPGTRLTVL.

This rearrangement joins TRBV12-3 or TRBV12-4 to TRBJ2-5, with 7 nucleotides matching TRBD1. The CDR3 extends over 13 amino acids. The junction had 9 bases not matched to a gene; V was cut back by 5 bases and J by 9 bases. DNA for the CDR3: TGTGCCAGCAGTGACAGGGTTCAGGGGTCCCAGTACTTC. Its translation is CASSDRVQGSQYF.

CDR3 loop: CASSYSLSGAQAEQFF. CDR3 in DNA: TGTGCCAGCAGTTACTCGCTATCGGGAGCCCAGGCTGAGCAGTTCTTC. This chain connects TRBV6-5 to TRBJ2-1; a weak D match, TRBD2 (6 bases). The germline V gene encodes CDR1 MNHEY and CDR2 SVGAGI. The CDR3 has 16 amino acids. V lost 0 bases, J lost 9 bases, and 18 bases lay in between.

The chain has TRBV30 and TRBJ1-2, with a possible D match to TRBD1 (5 bases). Looked up from germline, CDR1 is GTSNPN and CDR2 is SVGIG (reference sequence). The CDR3 has 12 residues. Trimming removed 4 bases from V and 5 bases from J, with 11 bases in between. CDR3 loop: CAWNPGRYGYTF. CDR3 bases: TGTGCCTGGAATCCAGGGAGATATGGCTACACCTTC.

The CDR3 reads CASSVANNEQFF. The CDR3 region has the DNA TGTGCCAGCAGTGTGGCCAACAATGAGCAGTTCTTC. The chain employs TRBV2 and TRBJ2-1, with unresolved D. The CDR3 has 12 residues. CDR1 and CDR2 from the germline V gene are SNHLY and FYNNEI. The V and J ends lost 4 bases and 5 bases respectively, with 6 bases between them.

V gene TRBV7-2 combines with J gene TRBJ2-2; no clear D. This CDR3 is built from 14 residues. The germline CDR1 and CDR2 sequences are SGHTA and FQGNSA. V was clipped by 3 bases and J by 6 bases, with 11 bases between them. CDR3 DNA: TGTGCCAGCAGCTTTTTTTACCTTTCCGGGGAGCTGTTTTTT. It specifies CASSFFYLSGELFF.

The chain carries TRBV30 and TRBJ1-5; no reliable D call. The CDR3 sequence is 13 residues long. Germline CDR1 reads GTSNPN; CDR2 reads SVGIG (reference sequence). Trimming removed 2 bases at V and 8 bases at J, with 13 bases between. Here the CDR3 reads CAWSQEGWKPQHF. CDR3 in DNA: TGTGCCTGGAGTCAAGAGGGTTGGAAGCCCCAGCATTTT.

J is TRBJ1-2 and V is TRBV9, with 7 nucleotides matching TRBD1. The V gene's germline CDR1 is SGDLS and CDR2 YYNGEE. This CDR3 spans 15 amino acids. The V and J ends lost 4 bases and 0 bases, in that order; junction bases with no gene match: 6. CDR3 in DNA: TGTGCCAGCAGCCCTACCCAGGGGGCTAACTATGGCTACACCTTC. It encodes CASSPTQGANYGYTF.

This chain links TRBV5-4 with TRBJ1-2, with TRBD1 matching over 10 bases. J lost 2 bases, V lost 4 bases, and 8 bases had no gene match. CDR3 length equals 16 residues. Germline CDR1 reads SGHNT; CDR2 reads YYREEE (reference sequence). The CDR3 here is CASSMGQGRRNYGYTF. The CDR3 DNA sequence: TGTGCCAGCAGCATGGGACAGGGGCGGCGAAACTATGGCTACACCTTC.

The CDR3 is CASRPQGRGGAFF. The CDR3 DNA sequence: TGTGCCAGCAGACCACAGGGTCGGGGAGGAGCTTTCTTT. V and J are TRBV11-2 and TRBJ1-1, with D perhaps matching TRBD1 (6 bases). Trimming left V 6 bases short and J 10 bases short, with 18 bases between. CDR1 is SGHAT, CDR2 FQNNGV, per germline. The CDR3 runs to 13 residues.

J is TRBJ2-4 and V is TRBV20-1; 7 nucleotides line up with TRBD1. Germline V gives CDR1 DFQATT, CDR2 SNEGSKA (reference sequence). This CDR3 has 13 amino acids. J lost 8 bases, V lost 3 bases, and 7 bases had no gene match. The CDR3 protein is CSASGRGFDIQYF. The DNA of the CDR3 is TGCAGTGCTAGTGGCAGGGGGTTTGACATTCAGTACTTC.

This clone was seen just once. The chain joins TRBV7-8 to TRBJ2-7, with 11 nucleotides matching TRBD1. The CDR3 extends over 17 amino acids. V lost 4 bases to trimming and J lost 3 bases; unmatched junction nucleotides: 11. CDR1 and CDR2 from the germline V gene are SGHVS and FQNEAQ. DNA of the CDR3: TGTGCCAGCAGCTCCCCGGACAGGGGGCGAGCGAACTACGAGCAGTACTTC. Its protein product is CASSSPDRGRANYEQYF.

V and J are TRBV9 and TRBJ2-3; D may be TRBD2 (6 bases). The CDR3 length is 19 residues. Germline-derived CDR1 and CDR2 are SGDLS and YYNGEE. V was clipped by 4 bases and J by 6 bases, with 30 bases between them. Written as DNA, the CDR3 is TGTGCCAGCAGCTATGATGCTAGACTAGTAAAAGGAAACGCGGATACGCAGTATTTT. Amino acid sequence: CASSYDARLVKGNADTQYF.

This clone was counted a single time. The chain is built from TRBV4-3 and TRBJ2-7; 10 nucleotides match TRBD1. The CDR3 covers 21 residues. The germline V gene encodes CDR1 LGHNA and CDR2 YSLEER. V gave up 4 bases and J gave up 2 bases; unmatched junction bases: 23. The CDR3 DNA sequence: TGCGCCAGCAGCCGCAAGTCCCTCTCCGGGACAGGGGCCCAATCTCCCTACGAGCAGTACTTC. Residues: CASSRKSLSGTGAQSPYEQYF.

The DNA for the CDR3 is TGTGCCAGTAGTATTGGAGCGGGGACGAGCGGGGAGCTGTTTTTT. This gives the protein CASSIGAGTSGELFF. This chain connects TRBV19 to TRBJ2-2; 7 positions match TRBD2. Germline V gene data show CDR1 as LNHDA and CDR2 as SQIVND (reference sequence). The CDR3 loop spans 15 amino acids. The J segment lost 7 bases and the V segment lost 3 bases, leaving 8 bases of the junction unmatched.

The CDR3 nucleotides read TGTGCCAGCAGTAAGACTAGCAGTAGAGAGACCCAGTACTTC. The encoded protein is CASSKTSSRETQYF. The chain combines TRBV6-2 or TRBV6-3 with TRBJ2-5; TRBD2 matches 7 bases. After removal of 5 bases from V and 4 bases from J, the junction contained 7 bases not matched to a gene. Germline values: CDR1 MNHEY, CDR2 SVGEGT. The CDR3 has 14 residues.

J is TRBJ1-2 and V is TRBV4-1; D may be TRBD1 (5 bases). The CDR3 runs 14 residues. CDR1 is MGHRA and CDR2 is YSYEKL in the germline V gene. V was trimmed by 0 bases and J by 8 bases, leaving 13 bases between them. This CDR3 is CASSQDRQNGGYTF. The CDR3 DNA reads as TGCGCCAGCAGCCAAGACAGACAGAATGGCGGCTACACCTTC.

The chain recombines TRBV2 with TRBJ2-7, with D tentatively TRBD1 or TRBD2 (5 bases each). CDR1 is SNHLY, CDR2 FYNNEI, per germline. The CDR3 totals 13 residues. V lost 4 bases and J 4 bases, leaving 11 bases between the germline ends. The CDR3: CASSGLRGYEQYF. The CDR3 region has the DNA TGTGCCAGCAGTGGGTTGAGGGGATACGAGCAGTACTTC.

This clone was seen a single time. V is TRBV2 and J is TRBJ1-2; no clear D. The germline gives CDR1 SNHLY, CDR2 FYNNEI. CDR3 length: 12 amino acids. Trimming removed 7 bases at V and 6 bases at J, with 12 bases between. The CDR3 reads CASKPGLNGYTF. The CDR3 coding sequence is TGTGCCAGCAAACCAGGACTAAATGGCTACACCTTC.